This record concerns one T cell receptor beta chain sequence. Its antigen is currently unknown. This record comes from a study of T cell responses to AZD1222 COVID-19 vaccine. Study background: Second doses at about 4 or about 12 weeks were pooled.

Study results and limitations: Elevations in Spike-specific TCR breadth and depth followed administration of two AZD1222 doses. Dominant CD4 TCR responses targeted spike regions 160-218 and 743-854.

CDR3 length: 15 amino acids. Losses at the gene ends were 5 bases for V and 3 bases for J; bases not matched to a gene: 3. Germline-derived CDR1 and CDR2 are MNHEY and SVGAGI. Clones were sequenced by immunoSEQ multiplex PCR, and TCRdb holds only the in-frame ones, with some missing. The sample shows under 200,000 clones, over 75% of them seen only once. The receptor was isolated from an adult in good health. This material consisted of peripheral blood, taken on day 0 of AZD1222 vaccination. This sequence joins TRBV6-5 and TRBJ2-1, with TRBD1 matching over 11 bases. DNA for the CDR3: TGTGCCAGCAGTCGGGGGACAGGGGGCTACAATGAGCAGTTCTTC. It is translated as CASSRGTGGYNEQFF.